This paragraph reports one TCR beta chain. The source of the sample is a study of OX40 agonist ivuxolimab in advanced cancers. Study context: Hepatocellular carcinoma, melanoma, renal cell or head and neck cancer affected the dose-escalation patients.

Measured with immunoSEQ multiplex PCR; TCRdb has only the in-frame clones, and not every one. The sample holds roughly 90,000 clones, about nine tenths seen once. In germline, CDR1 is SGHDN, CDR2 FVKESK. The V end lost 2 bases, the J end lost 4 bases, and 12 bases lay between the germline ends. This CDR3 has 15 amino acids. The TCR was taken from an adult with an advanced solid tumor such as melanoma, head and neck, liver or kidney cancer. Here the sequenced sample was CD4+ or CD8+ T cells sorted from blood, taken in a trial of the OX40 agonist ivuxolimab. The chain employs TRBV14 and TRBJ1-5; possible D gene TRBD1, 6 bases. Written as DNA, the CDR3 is TGTGCCAGCAGCCAAACAGGGATCGGTAATCAGCCCCAGCATTTT. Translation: CASSQTGIGNQPQHF. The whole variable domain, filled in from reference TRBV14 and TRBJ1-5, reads EAGVTQFPSHSVIEKGQTVTLRCDPISGHDNLYWYRRVMGKEIKFLLHFVKESKQDESGMPNNRFLAERTGGTYSTLKVQPAELEDSGVYFCASSQTGIGNQPQHFGDGTRLSIL.